These T cell receptor beta chains were read from a single sample in a study of T-cell memory formation after mild COVID-19. In TCRdb, the 5' RACE reads were re-called with MiXCR into one record per CDR3 protein. The profile covers hundreds of thousands of distinct CDR3 sequences, with 15% to 19% appearing a single time and around 2.2% taken by the ten largest. Sample: PBMCs or a T cell subset sorted from them (not recorded which). All receptors come from an adult woman who had mild COVID-19 (a few samples of this study predate the infection). Cell type and time point are not known. The CDR3 runs from the conserved cysteine through the conserved F or W. Fields, in order: D gene, V gene, clone size, J gene, CDR3 DNA, CDR3 protein. A D gene is named only where the DNA matches it firmly. Expanded clones are given a class, and other clones once, few, many or no size at all.

D: -
V: TRBV11-3
size: few
J: TRBJ1-2
DNA: TGTGCCAGCAGCCTTTATTCGGACCCTCCATCTTTC
CDR3: CASSLYSDPPSF

D: TRBD1
V: TRBV7-2
size: -
J: TRBJ1-6
DNA: TGTGCCAGCAGCTCAAGGGACAGGGGTATTTCACCCCTCCACTTT
CDR3: CASSSRDRGISPLHF

D: TRBD1
V: TRBV6-6
size: -
J: TRBJ2-5
DNA: TGTGCCAGCAGTTACGGGGACAGGGGCCCTGGGGAGACCCAGTACTTC
CDR3: CASSYGDRGPGETQYF

D: -
V: TRBV29-1
size: -
J: TRBJ1-1
DNA: TGCAGCGTTGATGGGGGAGCTTTCTTT
CDR3: CSVDGGAFF

D: TRBD1
V: TRBV11-3
size: few
J: TRBJ2-1
DNA: TGTGCCAGCAGCCCGGGACAGCCCTACAATGAGCAGTTCTTC
CDR3: CASSPGQPYNEQFF

D: TRBD1
V: TRBV2
size: -
J: TRBJ1-4
DNA: TGTGCCACCTCGGGACAGGGAGTAACTAATGAAAAACTGTTTTTT
CDR3: CATSGQGVTNEKLFF

D: -
V: TRBV4-1
size: -
J: TRBJ2-4
DNA: TGCGCCAGTCCTAGGATTTTAGGGGTAGCCAAAAACATTCAGTACTTC
CDR3: CASPRILGVAKNIQYF

D: -
V: TRBV4-2
size: many
J: TRBJ2-3
DNA: TGTGCCAGCAGCCAATCCCCCGCGGGGTTGGTAGCAGATACGCAGTATTTT
CDR3: CASSQSPAGLVADTQYF

D: TRBD1
V: TRBV7-9
size: -
J: TRBJ1-1
DNA: TGTGCCAGCAGCGACAGGGCTGAAGCTTTCTTT
CDR3: CASSDRAEAFF

D: TRBD2
V: TRBV20-1
size: few
J: TRBJ2-1
DNA: TGCAGTGCTAGAAGCCCGGGGATGGTAGCGGGAGCCGGGGGCTCCTACAATGAGCAGTTCTTC
CDR3: CSARSPGMVAGAGGSYNEQFF

D: -
V: TRBV7-9
size: -
J: TRBJ1-5
DNA: TGTGCCAGCAGCCCCAGGGCAGTTATTGCCCGATATCAGCCCCAGCATTTT
CDR3: CASSPRAVIARYQPQHF

D: -
V: TRBV6-5
size: -
J: TRBJ1-3
DNA: TGTGCCAGCAGGCAATTTCAATCGGCTGGAAACGCCATATATTTT
CDR3: CASRQFQSAGNAIYF

D: TRBD1
V: TRBV29-1
size: few
J: TRBJ2-4
DNA: TGCAGCTCGCGGTTTGGGACAGGGATCGGGTCCCCTCAGTACTTC
CDR3: CSSRFGTGIGSPQYF

D: -
V: TRBV5-6
size: -
J: TRBJ1-2
DNA: TGTGCCAGCAGTACGGGGAACTATGGCTACACCTTC
CDR3: CASSTGNYGYTF

D: -
V: TRBV12-3/TRBV12-4
size: -
J: TRBJ1-1
DNA: TGTGCCAGCAGCATTGCAGGGGAGAACACTGAAGCTTTCTTT
CDR3: CASSIAGENTEAFF

D: -
V: TRBV5-1
size: few
J: TRBJ2-3
DNA: TGCGCCAGCAGCTTATATGGGGGAGCCCCAGATACGCAGTATTTT
CDR3: CASSLYGGAPDTQYF

D: TRBD2
V: TRBV29-1
size: few
J: TRBJ2-3
DNA: TGCAGCGTTGGGGAGGGAGGGGACACAGATACGCAGTATTTT
CDR3: CSVGEGGDTDTQYF

D: TRBD2
V: TRBV7-6
size: -
J: TRBJ2-1
DNA: TGTGCCAGCAGCCAACGAACTAGCGGGATTAGGTCTGATGAGCAGTTCTTC
CDR3: CASSQRTSGIRSDEQFF

D: -
V: TRBV2
size: -
J: TRBJ2-1
DNA: TGTGCCAGCAGTGATTGGTGGGCGGAGGGCAATGAGCAGTTCTTC
CDR3: CASSDWWAEGNEQFF

D: TRBD1
V: TRBV6-5
size: -
J: TRBJ2-6
DNA: TGTGCCAGCCGGGACAGGTGGACTGGGGCCAACGTCCTGACTTTC
CDR3: CASRDRWTGANVLTF

D: -
V: TRBV29-1
size: few
J: TRBJ1-2
DNA: TGCAGCGTTGATGACCGTCGCTATGGCTACACCTTC
CDR3: CSVDDRRYGYTF

D: TRBD2
V: TRBV7-9
size: few
J: TRBJ2-7
DNA: TGTGCCAGCAGCTTAGCGACGGCGGGGGGCTCCGAGCAGTACTTC
CDR3: CASSLATAGGSEQYF

D: TRBD2
V: TRBV24-1
size: few
J: TRBJ2-1
DNA: TGTGCCACCAGTGGGGGGGGTACCGACAGTCCTCAGGACAATGAGCAGTTCTTC
CDR3: CATSGGGTDSPQDNEQFF

D: -
V: TRBV12-3/TRBV12-4
size: many
J: TRBJ2-3
DNA: TGTGCCAGCACCCCGGGGGACTTAGGCACAGATACGCAGTATTTT
CDR3: CASTPGDLGTDTQYF

D: TRBD1
V: TRBV14
size: few
J: TRBJ2-5
DNA: TGTGCCAGCAGCGTAAACAGGGGTGAGACCCAGTACTTC
CDR3: CASSVNRGETQYF

D: -
V: TRBV5-1
size: many
J: TRBJ2-7
DNA: TGCGCCAGCAGCTTTTCACCCGTGCCAGTTACCTACGAGCAGTACTTC
CDR3: CASSFSPVPVTYEQYF

D: -
V: TRBV24-1
size: -
J: TRBJ1-2
DNA: TGTGCCACCGGGGGTGACTATGGCTACACCTTC
CDR3: CATGGDYGYTF

D: -
V: TRBV7-9
size: -
J: TRBJ1-1
DNA: TGTGCCAGCAATTTGACGGAGACGGTGAACACTGAAGCTTTCTTT
CDR3: CASNLTETVNTEAFF

D: TRBD2
V: TRBV4-1
size: few
J: TRBJ2-1
DNA: TGCGCCAGCAGCCAAGACCCTAGCGGGGGTTCGTACTACAATGAGCAGTTCTTC
CDR3: CASSQDPSGGSYYNEQFF

D: -
V: TRBV7-3
size: many
J: TRBJ2-1
DNA: TGTGCCAGCATTACTGGCGGGACTTGCAACAATGAGCAGTTCTTC
CDR3: CASITGGTCNNEQFF

D: -
V: TRBV5-6
size: -
J: TRBJ1-1
DNA: TGTGCCAGCAGCTTGGCTGTGGACACTGAAGCTTTCTTT
CDR3: CASSLAVDTEAFF

D: -
V: TRBV2
size: many
J: TRBJ2-1
DNA: TGTGCCAGCAGTTTAAGCGGCAATGAGCAGTTCTTC
CDR3: CASSLSGNEQFF

D: TRBD1
V: TRBV20-1
size: few
J: TRBJ1-4
DNA: TGCAGTGCTCAACAGGGGGCAACTAATGAAAAACTGTTTTTT
CDR3: CSAQQGATNEKLFF

D: TRBD2
V: TRBV12-3/TRBV12-4
size: -
J: TRBJ2-1
DNA: TGTGCCAGCCGCCCCGGGGGGAATGAGCAGTTCTTC
CDR3: CASRPGGNEQFF

D: -
V: TRBV7-6
size: few
J: TRBJ2-7
DNA: TGTGCCAGCAGCTTAGCCCAAACGCGGGACAGAAGCTCCTACGAGCAGTACTTC
CDR3: CASSLAQTRDRSSYEQYF

D: TRBD2
V: TRBV7-6
size: few
J: TRBJ2-7
DNA: TGTGCCAGCAGCTTAGCGATTAGCGGGAACTACGAGCAGTACTTC
CDR3: CASSLAISGNYEQYF

D: TRBD2
V: TRBV7-9
size: few
J: TRBJ2-7
DNA: TGTGCCAGCAGCTTAGTCTTAGCGGGAATCTCCGAGCAGTACTTC
CDR3: CASSLVLAGISEQYF

D: TRBD1
V: TRBV10-3
size: -
J: TRBJ1-2
DNA: TGTGCCACCAATGTACAGGGGTCGGGTGGCTACACCTTC
CDR3: CATNVQGSGGYTF

D: TRBD1
V: TRBV2
size: few
J: TRBJ1-5
DNA: TGTGCCAGCAGGGATCCGGGACAGGGTAGAAGGCAGCCCCAGCATTTT
CDR3: CASRDPGQGRRQPQHF

D: TRBD2
V: TRBV10-3
size: few
J: TRBJ2-1
DNA: TGTGCCATCAGCCGGGGTCAACCGACTAGCGGGGATGAGCAGTTCTTC
CDR3: CAISRGQPTSGDEQFF

D: -
V: TRBV7-9
size: -
J: TRBJ1-2
DNA: TGTGCCAGCAGCCCGACCTCTGGAGGTGGCTACACCTTC
CDR3: CASSPTSGGGYTF

D: -
V: TRBV13
size: few
J: TRBJ2-3
DNA: TGTGCCAGCAGCCCTCTGGGAGACACAGATACGCAGTATTTT
CDR3: CASSPLGDTDTQYF

D: TRBD2
V: TRBV20-1
size: many
J: TRBJ2-1
DNA: TGCAGTGCTAGAGATCTCCAAGCGGGAGTGGAAAATGAGCAGTTCTTC
CDR3: CSARDLQAGVENEQFF

D: TRBD1
V: TRBV6-2/TRBV6-3
size: few
J: TRBJ2-7
DNA: TGTGCCAGCAGTAACGCCGGGACAGGGTTGAACGAGCAGTACTTC
CDR3: CASSNAGTGLNEQYF

D: TRBD1
V: TRBV5-1
size: few
J: TRBJ2-7
DNA: TGCGCCAGCAGCCTCCGGACAGGGGAGTACGAGCAGTACTTC
CDR3: CASSLRTGEYEQYF

D: -
V: TRBV9
size: -
J: TRBJ2-7
DNA: TGTGCCAGCAGCGTAGGTCACGGCAGTTCCTACGAGCAGTACTTC
CDR3: CASSVGHGSSYEQYF

D: TRBD2
V: TRBV11-2
size: few
J: TRBJ2-5
DNA: TGTGCCAGCAGCTCCCGGCCTAGCGGGGCCTTTCTCCAAGAGACCCAGTACTTC
CDR3: CASSSRPSGAFLQETQYF

D: TRBD1
V: TRBV29-1
size: -
J: TRBJ2-2
DNA: TGCAGCGTCGTAAAGGGGGCCAGCGGGGAGCTGTTTTTT
CDR3: CSVVKGASGELFF

D: -
V: TRBV29-1
size: -
J: TRBJ1-2
DNA: TGCAGCGTTGAAGGGGGGCCGATACTGAACTATGGCTACACCTTC
CDR3: CSVEGGPILNYGYTF

D: -
V: TRBV20-1
size: many
J: TRBJ2-7
DNA: TGCAGTGCTAGACGCCGACTCGAGCAGTACTTC
CDR3: CSARRRLEQYF

D: -
V: TRBV15
size: many
J: TRBJ1-1
DNA: TGTGCCACCAGCAGAATGGGGGTATCTGAAGCTTTCTTT
CDR3: CATSRMGVSEAFF

D: -
V: TRBV2
size: few
J: TRBJ1-5
DNA: TGTGCCAGCAGTGAGATCGGGTCGGTCCACAGCAATCAGCCCCAGCATTTT
CDR3: CASSEIGSVHSNQPQHF

D: -
V: TRBV12-3/TRBV12-4
size: many
J: TRBJ1-5
DNA: TGTGCCAGCAGTTTGAGATCTAGCAATCAGCCCCAGCATTTT
CDR3: CASSLRSSNQPQHF

D: TRBD2
V: TRBV11-2
size: few
J: TRBJ2-3
DNA: TGTGCCAGCAGGCCGGGACTAGCAAGCACAGATACGCAGTATTTT
CDR3: CASRPGLASTDTQYF

D: TRBD1
V: TRBV27
size: once
J: TRBJ2-7
DNA: TGTGCCAGCAGTCTAGGGACAGAGAGCTCCTACGAGCAGTACTTC
CDR3: CASSLGTESSYEQYF

D: -
V: TRBV24-1
size: -
J: TRBJ2-3
DNA: TGTGCCACCAGTGACTTACAGGGATCAGATACGCAGTATTTT
CDR3: CATSDLQGSDTQYF

D: -
V: TRBV7-2
size: few
J: TRBJ1-5
DNA: TGTGCCAGCAGCGCCGACTATCAGCCCCAGCATTTT
CDR3: CASSADYQPQHF

D: -
V: TRBV7-2
size: few
J: TRBJ1-5
DNA: TGTGCCAGCAGCTTATTAAAGGCTCAGCCCCAGCATTTT
CDR3: CASSLLKAQPQHF